Shown below are 11 T cell receptor beta chains from a single sample sequenced in a study of blood T cell repertoires in COVID-19. Libraries were prepared by immunoSEQ multiplex PCR; TCRdb keeps only in-frame clonotypes and omits some of them. The sample has about 150,000 clones; over 80% are singletons. Sequencing was done on a sample of peripheral blood. These receptors were taken from a man aged 55 to 69 with active or convalescent COVID-19.

The chain couples TRBV7-2 to TRBJ2-1; TRBD2 agrees at 7 bases. CDR3 size: 17 residues. The V and J ends lost 3 bases and 5 bases, in that order; junction bases with no gene match: 13. Per the germline V gene, CDR1 is SGHTA and CDR2 is FQGNSA. The CDR3, as DNA: TGTGCCAGCAGCTTCTTCCCTAGCGGAACTTTGGACAATGAGCAGTTCTTC. As protein: CASSFFPSGTLDNEQFF.

The gene calls are TRBV27 and TRBJ1-6, with D unresolved. The germline gives CDR1 MNHEY, CDR2 SMNVEV (reference sequence). V was shortened by 6 bases and J by 0 bases, with 12 bases between the two germline ends. The CDR3 consists of 16 residues. CDR3 sequence reads: CASSPRASSYNSPLHF. In DNA form, the CDR3 reads TGTGCCAGCAGCCCTCGAGCGAGCTCCTATAATTCACCCCTCCACTTT.

This chain links TRBV30 with TRBJ2-3; D is perhaps TRBD2 (6 bases). The germline CDR1 and CDR2 sequences are GTSNPN and SVGIG (reference sequence). Trimming cost V 2 bases and J 6 bases, with 15 bases left between them. This CDR3 contains 14 residues. CDR3 loop: CAWSPLGSGDTQYF. The CDR3 nucleotides read TGTGCCTGGAGTCCTCTCGGGAGTGGGGATACGCAGTATTTT.

V usage is TRBV11-2 and J usage is TRBJ2-2; 9 bases agree with TRBD2. CDR3 length equals 15 residues. CDR1 is SGHAT, CDR2 FQNNGV, per germline. The V segment lost 2 bases and the J segment 7 bases; nucleotides outside the gene matches: 5. CDR3 DNA: TGTGCCAGCAGCTTACCTAGCGGGAAGGTCGGGGAGCTGTTTTTT. It encodes CASSLPSGKVGELFF.

V is TRBV6-1 and J is TRBJ1-5; D not certain. Germline V gene sequence: CDR1 MNHNS, CDR2 SASEGT. Trimming cost V 5 bases and J 8 bases, with 19 bases left between them. This CDR3 has 15 residues. The CDR3 DNA reads TGTGCCAGCAGTCCTCAACCGGCAGGCCGAGAGCCCCAGCATTTT. Translation gives CASSPQPAGREPQHF.

The CDR3: CASSRTSGSSGEQFF. The CDR3, as DNA: TGTGCCAGCAGCCGGACTAGCGGGAGTAGCGGTGAGCAGTTCTTC. The V gene is TRBV2, the J gene TRBJ2-1, with TRBD2 identical over 13 bases. The germline V gene has CDR1 SNHLY and CDR2 FYNNEI. The CDR3 is 15 residues long. V dropped 6 bases and J dropped 9; count of bases not matched to a gene: 8.

V and J are TRBV29-1 and TRBJ2-1; D is unresolved. The CDR3 runs to 13 residues. The ends were cut back, 4 bases at V and 0 bases at J, with 7 bases in the middle. CDR1 SQVTM and CDR2 ANQGSEA come from the germline V gene. CDR3 sequence reads: CSVASGSYNEQFF. The CDR3, as DNA: TGCAGCGTTGCTTCGGGCTCCTACAATGAGCAGTTCTTC.

The chain combines TRBV28 with TRBJ2-1; 12 positions agree with TRBD1. Germline V gene sequence: CDR1 MDHEN, CDR2 SYDVKM. The CDR3 sequence is 14 residues long. V gave up 8 bases and J gave up 9 bases; unmatched junction bases: 8. The CDR3 nucleotides read TGTGCCAGCGTGGCGGGACAGGGGGCAAGTGAGCAGTTCTTC. Translated, it gives CASVAGQGASEQFF.

This clone was observed a few times. J is TRBJ2-7 and V is TRBV4-1; D call uncertain. This CDR3 has 13 amino acids. V dropped 4 bases and J dropped 5 bases, with 12 bases sitting between them. Germline assignment: CDR1 MGHRA and CDR2 YSYEKL. CDR3: CASSPGPRNEQYF. DNA for the CDR3: TGCGCCAGCAGCCCAGGTCCCAGGAACGAGCAGTACTTC.

The chain couples TRBV9 to TRBJ2-7; 16 positions agree with TRBD2. The V segment lost 4 bases and the J segment 5 bases; nucleotides outside the gene matches: 9. There are 17 residues in the CDR3. Germline CDR1 reads SGDLS; CDR2 reads YYNGEE. CDR3 amino acids: CASSPGLAGGGRDEQYF. CDR3 DNA sequence: TGTGCCAGCAGCCCGGGACTAGCGGGAGGGGGTAGGGACGAGCAGTACTTC.

The chain links TRBV7-3 to TRBJ2-3; weak D call: TRBD2 (6 bases). Trimming took 2 bases from V and 0 from J, leaving 9 bases between them. CDR1 SGHTA and CDR2 FQGTGA come from the germline V gene. This CDR3 has 15 amino acids. The DNA for the CDR3 is TGTGCCAGCAGCTTAGGGCGGGGTAGCACAGATACGCAGTATTTT. It encodes CASSLGRGSTDTQYF. The whole variable domain, remainder taken from reference TRBV7-3 and TRBJ2-3, is GAGVSQTPSNKVTEKGKYVELRCDPISGHTALYWYRQSLGQGPEFLIYFQGTGAADDSGLPNDRFFAVRPEGSVSTLKIQRTERGDSAVYLCASSLGRGSTDTQYFGPGTRLTVL.